These 20 T cell receptor beta chains share one sample of origin, sequenced in a study of cytomegalovirus exposure and HLA in healthy donors (dated by TCRdb to the late 2010s). Library preparation was by the immunoSEQ multiplex PCR assay. For the multiplex PCR, a mixture combining 60 forward primers for TCR Vbeta segments and 13 reverse primers for TCR Jbeta segments was used. TCRdb took this table from immuneACCESS and kept in-frame rearrangements with V and J called. Such tables lack part of the clones; where checked against another copy, unresolved V genes explain under half of the gap, and the rest is unexplained. Counted in this sample were 85,000 to 130,000 clones; around 71% of them appeared once. Approximately 0.74% of the sample is held by the ten biggest clonotypes. The specimen was PBMCs. Every receptor here comes from a boy aged 10-17 years in good health and CMV-seronegative.

The rearrangement links TRBV9 to TRBJ2-3, with 9 bases that match TRBD2. CDR3 length: 17 residues. In germline, CDR1 is SGDLS, CDR2 YYNGEE. V shed 2 bases and J 3 bases; nucleotides not matched to a gene: 10. This CDR3 reads CASSVYSGSRGTDTQYF. CDR3 in DNA: TGTGCCAGCAGCGTCTATAGCGGGAGCCGTGGAACAGATACGCAGTATTTT.

This chain's CDR3 is CAWSSGVRDNEQFF. CDR3 DNA sequence: TGTGCCTGGAGTTCGGGGGTCAGGGACAATGAGCAGTTCTTC. The chain carries TRBV30 and TRBJ2-1; tentative D call: TRBD2 (6 bases). The CDR3 consists of 14 residues. V was clipped by 2 bases and J by 5 bases, with 13 bases between them. The V gene's germline CDR1 is GTSNPN and CDR2 SVGIG (reference sequence).

The chain employs TRBV7-2 and TRBJ1-1, with D unclear. Germline lookup yields CDR1 SGHTA and CDR2 FQGNSA. The CDR3 is made up of 13 amino acids. Trimming took off 3 bases at V and 3 bases at J, with 8 bases between the two ends. The DNA of the CDR3 is TGTGCCAGCAGCTTTCAGGTGTACACTGAAGCTTTCTTT. This translates into CASSFQVYTEAFF. The entire variable domain, with the rest obtained from reference TRBV7-2 and TRBJ1-1, is as follows: GAGVSQSPSNKVTEKGKDVELRCDPISGHTALYWYRQSLGQGLEFLIYFQGNSAPDKSGLPSDRFSAERTGGSVSTLTIQRTQQEDSAVYLCASSFQVYTEAFFGQGTRLTVV.

The chain is built from TRBV29-1 and TRBJ1-4; 12 positions match TRBD1. The CDR3 loop spans 16 amino acids. Germline CDR1 and CDR2: SQVTM and ANQGSEA. The ends lost 7 bases at V and 0 bases at J; junction bases unmatched: 6. CDR3: CSAGQGAMATNEKLFF. The DNA for the CDR3 is TGCAGCGCGGGACAGGGGGCGATGGCAACTAATGAAAAACTGTTTTTT.

This chain joins TRBV6-1 and TRBJ2-1; D ambiguous. There are 12 residues in the CDR3. Per germline, CDR1 MNHNS and CDR2 SASEGT. Trimming removed 7 bases from V and 8 bases from J, with 12 bases in between. CDR3 in amino acids: CASTQPLDEQFF. The CDR3 DNA reads TGTGCCAGCACTCAGCCCCTAGATGAGCAGTTCTTC.

V is TRBV7-8 and J is TRBJ1-4; 9 positions match TRBD1. Per germline, CDR1 SGHVS and CDR2 FQNEAQ. The CDR3 loop spans 14 amino acids. Trimming at V came to 5 bases and at J to 5 bases, leaving 3 bases not matched to a gene. The CDR3 sequence is CASSGTGFNEKLFF. CDR3 coding DNA: TGTGCCAGCAGCGGGACAGGGTTCAATGAAAAACTGTTTTTT.

The CDR3 bases are TGCAGCGTTGAATCGGAGTTCACCGGCACCGGGGAGCTGTTTTTT. Amino acids: CSVESEFTGTGELFF. V and J are TRBV29-1 and TRBJ2-2, with no clear D. V was cut by 2 bases and J by 4 bases, with 14 bases left in between. Germline V gene sequence: CDR1 SQVTM, CDR2 ANQGSEA. This CDR3 spans 15 amino acids.

This chain uses TRBV30 with TRBJ2-7, with D tentatively TRBD1 (6 bases). There are 14 residues in the CDR3. Germline CDR1 reads GTSNPN; CDR2 reads SVGIG (reference sequence). V lost 4 bases to trimming and J lost 1 base, with 14 bases between them. The CDR3 coding sequence is TGTGCCTGGACCCCTGGACAGACTTCCTACGAGCAGTACTTC. It yields the protein CAWTPGQTSYEQYF. The full variable domain, completed using reference TRBV30 and TRBJ2-7, is SQTIHQWPATLVQPVGSPLSLECTVEGTSNPNLYWYRQAAGRGLQLLFYSVGIGQISSEVPQNLSASRPQDRQFILSSKKLLLSDSGFYLCAWTPGQTSYEQYFGPGTRLTVT.

The rearrangement links TRBV25-1 to TRBJ2-5; D uncertain. Trimming pared 4 bases from V and 7 bases from J, leaving 13 bases between. CDR1 is MGHDK, CDR2 SYGVNS, per germline. The CDR3 spans 13 residues. CDR3 bases: TGTGCCAGCAGTGGCCAGACTCCCGGGACCCAGTACTTC. It is translated as CASSGQTPGTQYF. The variable domain in full, with the rest retrieved from reference TRBV25-1 and TRBJ2-5, is EADIYQTPRYLVIGTGKKITLECSQTMGHDKMYWYQQDPGMELHLIHYSYGVNSTEKGDLSSESTVSRIRTEHFPLTLESARPSHTSQYLCASSGQTPGTQYFGPGTRLLVL.

The chain joins TRBV25-1 to TRBJ1-2; no clear D gene. The V gene lost 3 bases and the J gene lost 4 bases, with 9 bases spanning the gap. The CDR3 has 13 residues. Germline V lookup: CDR1 MGHDK, CDR2 SYGVNS. This CDR3 reads CASSDYNSYGYTF. DNA for the CDR3: TGTGCCAGCAGTGATTACAACAGCTATGGCTACACCTTC.

The CDR3: CASSQDGTSGYNEQFF. As DNA, the CDR3 is TGTGCCAGCAGCCAAGATGGGACTAGCGGCTACAATGAGCAGTTCTTC. The rearrangement uses TRBV4-2 and TRBJ2-1; 11 positions match TRBD2. The CDR3 contains 16 residues. Germline trimming cut 0 bases from V and 3 bases from J; bases unmatched to any gene: 1. Germline CDR1 and CDR2: LGHNA and YNFKEQ.

The gene calls are TRBV7-9 and TRBJ1-3; D call uncertain. Per germline, CDR1 SEHNR and CDR2 FQNEAQ (reference sequence). The CDR3 extends over 18 amino acids. V lost 3 bases and J 1 base, leaving 19 bases between the germline ends. The CDR3 spells CASSLSGTPPKSGNTIYF. The CDR3 region has the DNA TGTGCCAGCAGCTTGAGCGGCACGCCGCCGAAGTCTGGAAACACCATATATTTT.

The chain carries TRBV6-6 and TRBJ1-1; D uncertain. The ends were cut back, 7 bases at V and 1 base at J, with 10 bases in the middle. The CDR3 sequence is 13 residues long. The germline V gene encodes CDR1 MNHNY and CDR2 SVGAGI (reference sequence). The CDR3 spells CASTDNENTEAFF. The CDR3 DNA follows: TGTGCCAGCACCGACAACGAGAACACTGAAGCTTTCTTT.

The chain employs TRBV2 and TRBJ2-1, with TRBD2 identical over 10 bases. The CDR3 loop spans 15 amino acids. The V segment lost 7 bases and the J segment 7 bases; nucleotides outside the gene matches: 10. Germline CDR1 SNHLY, CDR2 FYNNEI. CDR3 amino acids: CASNLELAGKNEQFF. The CDR3 nucleotides read TGTGCCAGCAACCTCGAACTAGCGGGAAAGAATGAGCAGTTCTTC.

Remarks on this clone: The junction departs from the called germline gene at one end, perhaps through a read error. V gene TRBV7-2 combines with J gene TRBJ1-2, with 8 positions matching TRBD1. This CDR3 spans 9 amino acids. The germline gives CDR1 SGHTA, CDR2 FQGNSA. In DNA form, the CDR3 reads TGTGCCAGCAGCCCACAGGGGGACTTC. It codes for CASSPQGDF.

The chain couples TRBV13 to TRBJ2-7; the D is unclear. CDR1 PRHDT and CDR2 FYEKMQ come from the germline V gene (reference sequence). V was shortened by 0 bases and J by 6 bases, with 9 bases between the two germline ends. This CDR3 has 13 residues. CDR3 residues: CASSLGSSFEQYF. The CDR3 DNA follows: TGTGCCAGCAGCTTAGGCAGTTCTTTCGAGCAGTACTTC. Variable domain in full (rest from reference TRBV13 and TRBJ2-7): AAGVIQSPRHLIKEKRETATLKCYPIPRHDTVYWYQQGPGQDPQFLISFYEKMQSDKGSIPDRFSAQQFSDYHSELNMSSLELGDSALYFCASSLGSSFEQYFGPGTRLTVT.

V is TRBV6-6 and J is TRBJ2-1; 8 bases line up with TRBD2. This CDR3 has 16 residues. The V gene end was trimmed by 5 bases and the J gene end by 6 bases; junction bases not matched to a gene: 12. CDR1 MNHNY and CDR2 SVGAGI come from the germline V gene (reference sequence). CDR3 region: CASSPPRAGASNEQFF. In DNA form, the CDR3 reads TGTGCCAGCAGTCCCCCTCGAGCGGGGGCCAGCAATGAGCAGTTCTTC.

This clone came up a few times. The chain couples TRBV4-3 to TRBJ2-6; TRBD2 aligns across 10 bases. Germline V lookup: CDR1 LGHNA, CDR2 YSLEER. This CDR3 spans 19 amino acids. Trimming took 0 bases from V and 0 from J; bases not matched to a gene: 5. This CDR3 is CASSQDLLAGASGANVLTF. DNA for the CDR3: TGCGCCAGCAGCCAAGATCTGCTAGCGGGGGCCTCTGGGGCCAACGTCCTGACTTTC.

The chain is built from TRBV6-4 and TRBJ2-6, with a tentative D call TRBD2 (6 bases). The CDR3 consists of 15 residues. Germline V gives CDR1 MRHNA, CDR2 SNTAGT. V gave up 3 bases and J gave up 0 bases, with 6 bases separating them. The CDR3 bases are TGTGCCAGCAGTGAAGCGGGCTCTGGGGCCAACGTCCTGACTTTC. Its translation: CASSEAGSGANVLTF.

The gene calls are TRBV6-1 and TRBJ2-7; the match to TRBD1 covers 7 bases. V trimming: 10 bases; J trimming: 2 bases; junction bases outside the gene matches: 11. From germline, CDR1 is MNHNS and CDR2 SASEGT. The CDR3 length is 14 residues. The CDR3 sequence: CAISRGIIPYEQYF. The CDR3 nucleotides read TGTGCCATTTCCAGGGGGATCATCCCCTACGAGCAGTACTTC.